The 7 T cell receptor beta chains given below trace back to one sample, sequenced in a study of blood T cell repertoires in COVID-19. The data were produced by immunoSEQ multiplex PCR, yet TCRdb's version contains in-frame clones alone and is incomplete. The table lists about 75,000 clones, 88% of them singletons. The sample taken for sequencing was peripheral blood. The receptors originated from a human donor in a cohort sampled during active COVID-19.

The chain links TRBV2 to TRBJ2-1; D is perhaps TRBD2 (6 bases). In germline, CDR1 is SNHLY, CDR2 FYNNEI. The CDR3 has 12 residues. The CDR3 is CASGGAANEQFF. Written as DNA, the CDR3 is TGTGCTAGTGGAGGGGCGGCTAATGAGCAGTTCTTC. Full variable domain (missing parts from reference TRBV2 and TRBJ2-1): EPEVTQTPSHQVTQMGQEVILRCVPISNHLYFYWYRQILGQKVEFLVSFYNNEISEKSEIFDDQFSVERPDGSNFTLKIRSTKLEDSAMYFCASGGAANEQFFGPGTRLTVL.

V usage is TRBV18 and J usage is TRBJ1-4, with D perhaps matching TRBD1 (5 bases). The CDR3 covers 13 residues. V was clipped by 4 bases and J by 3 bases, with 6 bases between them. Germline V CDR1 and CDR2: KGHSH, LQKENI. The CDR3 spells CASSRGSNEKLFF. In nucleotides, the CDR3 is TGTGCCAGCTCACGGGGCTCTAATGAAAAACTGTTTTTT.

The chain joins TRBV24-1 to TRBJ2-5; TRBD1 might be the D (6 bases). The CDR3 runs 13 residues. Trimming took off 5 bases at V and 4 bases at J, with 10 bases between the two ends. The germline V gene encodes CDR1 KGHDR and CDR2 SFDVKD. The CDR3 protein is CATSGDKGETQYF. The CDR3 DNA reads as TGTGCCACCAGTGGGGACAAAGGAGAGACCCAGTACTTC.

The J gene is TRBJ2-1, the V gene TRBV7-2, with TRBD2 matching 10 bases. V gave up 8 bases and J gave up 7 bases; unmatched junction bases: 8. CDR1 SGHTA and CDR2 FQGNSA come from the germline V gene. The CDR3 runs to 14 residues. The CDR3 region has the DNA TGTGCCAGCGGGGCTAGCGGGGGCCATAATGAGCAGTTCTTC. Translated: CASGASGGHNEQFF.

CDR3 bases: TGTGCCAGCAGTTTGGCGGGGGGCTACAATGAGCAGTTCTTC. Amino acid sequence: CASSLAGGYNEQFF. The chain couples TRBV28 to TRBJ2-1, with TRBD2 identical over 8 bases. The germline CDR1 and CDR2 sequences are MDHEN and SYDVKM. J lost 3 bases, V lost 3 bases, and 1 base had no gene match. CDR3 length equals 14 residues.

The rearrangement links TRBV6-1 to TRBJ2-7; 8 bases align to TRBD1. Per germline, CDR1 MNHNS and CDR2 SASEGT. V shed 2 bases and J 6 bases; nucleotides not matched to a gene: 12. The CDR3 contains 16 residues. The CDR3 loop is CASSEQGAGIRREQYF. CDR3 DNA: TGTGCCAGCAGTGAACAGGGGGCTGGGATACGTCGCGAGCAGTACTTC.

This clone was found once. The chain employs TRBV4-2 and TRBJ1-2; D is uncertain. Germline V gene data show CDR1 as LGHNA and CDR2 as YNFKEQ. CDR3 size: 15 residues. V lost 3 bases and J lost 8, with 19 bases in between. The CDR3 loop is CASSQTARGVQGYTF. The DNA of the CDR3 is TGTGCCAGCAGCCAGACTGCACGGGGTGTGCAGGGCTACACCTTC.